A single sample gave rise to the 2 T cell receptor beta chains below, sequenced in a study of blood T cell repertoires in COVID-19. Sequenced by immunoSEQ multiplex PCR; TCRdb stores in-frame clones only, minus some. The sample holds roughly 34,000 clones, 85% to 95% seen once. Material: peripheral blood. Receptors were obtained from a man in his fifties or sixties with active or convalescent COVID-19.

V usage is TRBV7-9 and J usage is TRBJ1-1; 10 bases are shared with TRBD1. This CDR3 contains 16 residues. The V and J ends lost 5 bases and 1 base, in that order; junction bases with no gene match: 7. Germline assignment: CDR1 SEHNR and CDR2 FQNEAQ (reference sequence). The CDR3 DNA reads TGTGCCAGCAGCCTTGACAGGGGGCGAGGGAACACTGAAGCTTTCTTT. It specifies CASSLDRGRGNTEAFF.

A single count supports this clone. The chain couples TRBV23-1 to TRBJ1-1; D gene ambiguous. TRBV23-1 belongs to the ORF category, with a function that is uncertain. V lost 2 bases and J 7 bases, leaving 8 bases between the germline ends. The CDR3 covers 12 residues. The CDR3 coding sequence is TGCGCCAGCAGTCAACCTACCTGTGAAGCTTTCTTT. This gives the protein CASSQPTCEAFF.